Following are 5 T cell receptor beta chains from one sample sequenced in a study of T cell changes during pregnancy in multiple sclerosis. TCRdb's table, derived via immunoSEQ multiplex PCR, lists solely in-frame clones and lacks some. The sample yields about 23,000 clones, 75% to 90% seen once. The material was CD4+ T cells from peripheral blood mononuclear cells, obtained in the first trimester of pregnancy. The source is a female donor in good health, enrolled as a control in a pregnancy study.

V and J are TRBV7-9 and TRBJ2-2, with D possibly TRBD1 on 5 matching bases. This CDR3 is 17 amino acids long. The V and J ends lost 5 bases and 2 bases respectively, with 18 bases between them. Germline CDR1 and CDR2: SEHNR and FQNEAQ (reference sequence). CDR3 bases: TGTGCCAGCAGCGCCCCTCCCGGCCAGGGCAACACCGGGGAGCTGTTTTTT. Protein: CASSAPPGQGNTGELFF. The full variable domain, in which reference TRBV7-9 and TRBJ2-2 provide the parts outside the CDR3, is DTGVSQNPRHKITKRGQNVTFRCDPISEHNRLYWYRQTLGQGPEFLTYFQNEAQLEKSRLLSDRFSAERPKGSFSTLEIQRTEQGDSAMYLCASSAPPGQGNTGELFFGEGSRLTVL.

The chain is built from TRBV7-9 and TRBJ1-1; 10 nucleotides agree with TRBD1. The CDR3 is 15 residues long. V lost 1 base, J lost 12 bases, and 11 bases stayed unmatched. Germline assignment: CDR1 SEHNR and CDR2 FQNEAQ (reference sequence). CDR3 amino acids: CASSLVGQGRGRTFF. The CDR3 DNA follows: TGTGCCAGCAGCTTAGTGGGACAGGGGAGGGGTCGGACTTTCTTT. Full variable domain (rest looked up from reference TRBV7-9 and TRBJ1-1): DTGVSQNPRHKITKRGQNVTFRCDPISEHNRLYWYRQTLGQGPEFLTYFQNEAQLEKSRLLSDRFSAERPKGSFSTLEIQRTEQGDSAMYLCASSLVGQGRGRTFFGQGTRLTVV.

The rearrangement links TRBV6-6 to TRBJ2-1, with 7 bases that match TRBD1. The CDR3 totals 15 residues. V lost 5 bases to trimming and J lost 3 bases; unmatched junction nucleotides: 7. CDR1 MNHNY and CDR2 SVGAGI come from the germline V gene (reference sequence). The CDR3 here is CASSPDRLIYNEQFF. Written as DNA, the CDR3 is TGTGCCAGCAGTCCGGACAGGTTAATCTACAATGAGCAGTTCTTC.

This clone was seen only once. The V and J genes are TRBV5-5 and TRBJ2-7, with TRBD1 identical over 9 bases. Germline assignment: CDR1 SGHKS and CDR2 YYEKEE (reference sequence). This CDR3 is 14 amino acids long. V was clipped by 2 bases and J by 4 bases; unmatched bases: 4. This CDR3 is CASSLGQGRYEQYF. DNA for the CDR3: TGTGCCAGCAGCTTAGGACAGGGGAGGTACGAGCAGTACTTC.

The V gene is TRBV7-9, the J gene TRBJ1-4; 12 bases are a match to TRBD1. Germline CDR1 reads SEHNR; CDR2 reads FQNEAQ (reference sequence). This CDR3 is built from 18 residues. V lost 5 bases, J lost 1 base, and 8 bases stayed unmatched. In DNA form, the CDR3 reads TGTGCCAGCAGCCGTGGGACAGGGGGCATCGTAACTAATGAAAAACTGTTTTTT. This gives the protein CASSRGTGGIVTNEKLFF.